The rows below give T cell receptor beta chains drawn from one sample of a study of T cell changes during pregnancy in multiple sclerosis. Sequenced by immunoSEQ multiplex PCR; TCRdb stores in-frame clones only, minus some. The table includes 25,000 to 35,000 clones, roughly nine tenths detected once. This sample comprised peripheral blood, obtained in the first trimester of pregnancy. Receptor source: a female donor in good health, enrolled as a control in a pregnancy study. Both conserved end residues are trimmed from each CDR3. Each record gives: V gene, CDR3 length, CDR3 protein.

>TRBV11-2|12
ASSLGFSSYEQY
>TRBV5-1|11
ASSLELKETQY
>TRBV27|14
ASGWTSGASTDTQY
>TRBV9|10
ASSPQNTEAF
>TRBV9|11
ASSTRDNYGYT
>TRBV5-5|13
ASSLGLADINEQF
>TRBV10-3|13
AIKVGTGLSYEQY
>TRBV5-4|10
ASSSLVSEQF
>TRBV7-9|14
ASSFSSGTDGDIQY
>TRBV9|11
ASSGGAYNEQF
>TRBV27|14
ASSSPGTGPYNEQF
>TRBV6-6|14
ASSLRTGSMNTEAF
>TRBV7-2|14
ASSLSPQGSNEKLF
>TRBV11-2|11
ASSLDRSTETF
>TRBV5-4|13
ASRGGTAMNTEAF
>TRBV5-4|12
ASTQTGGMETQY
>TRBV6-5|14
ASSYSSGSKTDTQY
>TRBV27|17
ASSLQGTSGRGGQGTQY
>TRBV30|11
AWSLGQGHGYT
>TRBV25-1|10
ASSPREGEAF
>TRBV9|11
ASSVLDTGELF
>TRBV7-2|12
ASSPGGADQPQH
>TRBV21-1|11
ASSKREGDEQY